The T cell receptor (beta chain) under discussion was sequenced for a study of blood T cell repertoires in COVID-19. The CDR3 is made up of 15 amino acids. In the original workflow: Quantification of nucleated cells was approximated via reference gene primer amplification. Assay used: immunoSEQ multiplex PCR; TCRdb lists only in-frame clones, some missing. The V and J calls and clone size were taken over from that table, and D and trimming were inferred from the DNA. The sample lists a few hundred thousand clones, 89% occurring once. Sequencing was carried out using peripheral blood. The chain combines TRBV21-1 with TRBJ2-7; the table's TRBD1 call for D was not verified on the DNA. TRBV21-1 has pseudogene status. This TCR came from a man aged 18 to 29 who had recovered from COVID-19. The CDR3 DNA sequence: TGTGCCAGCAGCAAAGGGAGACAGGCGTCGTACGAGCAGTACTTC. Translating gives CASSKGRQASYEQYF.